This T cell receptor beta chain came from a study of somatic mutations in cytotoxic T cells in rheumatoid arthritis. Study-level findings and limits: Each of about an eighth of the roughly 65 patients had a largest CD8+ clone that made up more than 20% of CD8+ cells. Rheumatoid arthritis patients, but not healthy controls, exhibited increasing CD8+ clonality with age.

The CD4+ and CD8+ fractions came from positive magnetic bead selection and were purity-checked by flow cytometry. In the original analysis: The authors rarely found patient CD8+ clones larger than 1% matching published virus-specific TCRB sequences. The protocol was immunoSEQ multiplex PCR, while the TCRdb copy is restricted to in-frame clones and leaves out a portion. The V and J calls and clone size were taken over from that table, and D and trimming were inferred from the DNA. The table records roughly 20,000 clones, under 85% of them present only once. This clone showed up just once. Its antigen is as yet unknown. The sequence was obtained from an adult with rheumatoid arthritis. Sequencing was carried out using CD8+ T cells sorted from blood.

Here the CDR3 reads CASSFQRAIPYNEQFF. The CDR3 region has the DNA TGTGCCAGCAGTTTTCAGCGGGCGATCCCCTACAATGAGCAGTTCTTC. The V call is TRBV28, the J call TRBJ2-1; a possible D gene is TRBD2 (6 bases). The CDR3 loop spans 16 amino acids. V lost 3 bases to trimming and J lost 2 bases, with 14 bases between them. Germline V CDR1 and CDR2: MDHEN, SYDVKM.